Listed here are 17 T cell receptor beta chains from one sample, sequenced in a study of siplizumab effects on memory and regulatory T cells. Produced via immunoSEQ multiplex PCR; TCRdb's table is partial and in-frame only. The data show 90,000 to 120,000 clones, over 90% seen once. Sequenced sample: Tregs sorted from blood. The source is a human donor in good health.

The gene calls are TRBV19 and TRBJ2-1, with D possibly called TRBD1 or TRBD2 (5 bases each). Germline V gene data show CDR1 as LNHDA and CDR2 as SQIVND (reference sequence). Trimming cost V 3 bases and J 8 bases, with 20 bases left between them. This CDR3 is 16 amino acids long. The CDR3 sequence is CASSMWGRGIGDEQFF. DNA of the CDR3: TGTGCCAGTAGTATGTGGGGACGGGGAATTGGGGATGAGCAGTTCTTC.

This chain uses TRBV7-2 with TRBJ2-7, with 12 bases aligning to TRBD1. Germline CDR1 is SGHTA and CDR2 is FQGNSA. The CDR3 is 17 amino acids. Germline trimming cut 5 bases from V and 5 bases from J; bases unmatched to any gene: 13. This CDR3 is CASSRGRTGTGGNEQYF. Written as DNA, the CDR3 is TGTGCCAGCAGCCGGGGGCGTACCGGGACAGGGGGCAACGAGCAGTACTTC.

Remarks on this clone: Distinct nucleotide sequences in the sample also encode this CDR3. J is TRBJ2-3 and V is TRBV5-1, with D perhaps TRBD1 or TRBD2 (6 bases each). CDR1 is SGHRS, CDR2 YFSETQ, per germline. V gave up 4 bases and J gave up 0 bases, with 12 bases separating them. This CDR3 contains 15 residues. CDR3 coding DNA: TGCGCCAGCAGCCTAGGGGGGACCAGCACAGATACGCAGTATTTT. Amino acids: CASSLGGTSTDTQYF.

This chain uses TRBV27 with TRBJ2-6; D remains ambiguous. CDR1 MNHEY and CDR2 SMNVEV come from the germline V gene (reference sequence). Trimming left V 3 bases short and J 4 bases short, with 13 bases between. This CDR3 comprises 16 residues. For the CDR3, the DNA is TGTGCCAGCAGTTTTGATAGGAGAGCCGGGGCCAACGTCCTGACTTTC. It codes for CASSFDRRAGANVLTF.

CDR3 sequence reads: CASSLDLAVYNEQFF. As DNA, the CDR3 is TGTGCCAGCAGCTTAGATCTAGCGGTGTACAATGAGCAGTTCTTC. The V and J genes are TRBV7-9 and TRBJ2-1; 7 bases line up with TRBD2. With 1 base clipped from V and 4 bases from J, the junction kept 4 bases outside the gene matches. The CDR3 contains 15 residues. Germline-derived CDR1 and CDR2 are SEHNR and FQNEAQ (reference sequence).

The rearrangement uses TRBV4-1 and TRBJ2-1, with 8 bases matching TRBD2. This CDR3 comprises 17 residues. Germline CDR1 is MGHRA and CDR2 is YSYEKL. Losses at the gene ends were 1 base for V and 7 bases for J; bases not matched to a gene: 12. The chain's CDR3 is CASSQGLTSGLLNEQFF. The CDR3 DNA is TGCGCCAGCAGCCAAGGCCTCACTAGCGGCCTATTGAATGAGCAGTTCTTC.

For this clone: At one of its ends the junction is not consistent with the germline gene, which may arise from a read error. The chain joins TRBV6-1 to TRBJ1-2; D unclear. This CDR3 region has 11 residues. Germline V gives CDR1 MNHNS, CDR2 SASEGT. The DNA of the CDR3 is TGTGCCAGCGGTGATAACTATGGCTACACCTTC. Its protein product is CASGDNYGYTF.

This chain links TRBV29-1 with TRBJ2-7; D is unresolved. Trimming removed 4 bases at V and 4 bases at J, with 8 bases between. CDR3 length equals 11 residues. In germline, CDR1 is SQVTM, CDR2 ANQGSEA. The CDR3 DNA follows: TGCAGCGTTGTAGGTGGTTACGAGCAGTACTTC. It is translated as CSVVGGYEQYF.

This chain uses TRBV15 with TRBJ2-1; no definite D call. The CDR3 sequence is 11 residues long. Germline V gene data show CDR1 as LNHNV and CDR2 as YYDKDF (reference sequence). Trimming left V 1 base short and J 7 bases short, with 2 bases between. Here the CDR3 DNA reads TGTGCCACCAGCAGAGTTAATGAGCAGTTCTTC. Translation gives CATSRVNEQFF.

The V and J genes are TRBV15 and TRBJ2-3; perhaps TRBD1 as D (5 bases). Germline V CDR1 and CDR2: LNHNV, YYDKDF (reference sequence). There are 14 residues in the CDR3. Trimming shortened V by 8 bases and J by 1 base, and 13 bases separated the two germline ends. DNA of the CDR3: TGTGCCACCCGACCCAGGGCCCGCACAGATACGCAGTATTTT. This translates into CATRPRARTDTQYF. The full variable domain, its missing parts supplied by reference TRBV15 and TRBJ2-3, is DAMVIQNPRYQVTQFGKPVTLSCSQTLNHNVMYWYQQKSSQAPKLLFHYYDKDFNNEADTPDNFQSRRPNTSFCFLDIRSPGLGDTAMYLCATRPRARTDTQYFGPGTRLTVL.

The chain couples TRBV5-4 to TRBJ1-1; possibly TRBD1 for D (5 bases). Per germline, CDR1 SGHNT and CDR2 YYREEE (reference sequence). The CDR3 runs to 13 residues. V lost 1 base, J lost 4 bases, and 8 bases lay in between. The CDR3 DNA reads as TGTGCCAGCAGCTTGTTGGGGGTCACTGAAGCTTTCTTT. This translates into CASSLLGVTEAFF.

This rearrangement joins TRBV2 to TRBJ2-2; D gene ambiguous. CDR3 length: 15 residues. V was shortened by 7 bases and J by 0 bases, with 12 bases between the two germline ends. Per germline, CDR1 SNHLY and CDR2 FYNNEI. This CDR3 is CASNKHRTNTGELFF. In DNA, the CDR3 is TGTGCCAGCAACAAGCATCGAACGAACACCGGGGAGCTGTTTTTT.

The CDR3 spells CASKKGEKSSYNEQFF. CDR3 DNA: TGTGCCAGCAAAAAGGGGGAGAAGAGCTCCTACAATGAGCAGTTCTTC. The chain recombines TRBV5-6 with TRBJ2-1; tentative D call: TRBD1 (6 bases). Trimming pared 6 bases from V and 0 bases from J, leaving 16 bases between. Germline assignment: CDR1 SGHDT and CDR2 YYEEEE. This CDR3 is built from 16 residues. The full variable domain, completed using reference TRBV5-6 and TRBJ2-1, is DAGVTQSPTHLIKTRGQQVTLRCSPKSGHDTVSWYQQALGQGPQFIFQYYEEEERQRGNFPDRFSGHQFPNYSSELNVNALLLGDSALYLCASKKGEKSSYNEQFFGPGTRLTVL.

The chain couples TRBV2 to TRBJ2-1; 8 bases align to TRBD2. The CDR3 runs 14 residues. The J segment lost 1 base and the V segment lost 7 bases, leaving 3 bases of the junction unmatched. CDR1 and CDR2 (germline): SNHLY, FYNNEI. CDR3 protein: CASKTGGSYNEQFF. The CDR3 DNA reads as TGTGCCAGCAAGACGGGAGGGTCCTACAATGAGCAGTTCTTC.

CDR3 region: CASTPPTGTTEAFF. The CDR3 region has the DNA TGTGCCAGCACCCCCCCGACAGGGACCACTGAAGCTTTCTTT. The chain is built from TRBV9 and TRBJ1-1, with 7 bases fitting TRBD1. Germline V gene lookup returns CDR1 SGDLS and CDR2 YYNGEE. J gave up 4 bases and V 6 bases, and 9 bases lay outside the gene matches. This CDR3 region has 14 residues.

The CDR3 protein is CAWSVAHWGAETQYF. The CDR3 region has the DNA TGTGCCTGGAGTGTAGCCCACTGGGGGGCAGAGACCCAGTACTTC. This chain connects TRBV30 to TRBJ2-5; the D gene could be TRBD1 or TRBD2 (6 bases each). The CDR3 is made up of 15 amino acids. Germline V gene sequence: CDR1 GTSNPN, CDR2 SVGIG (reference sequence). Trimming stripped 0 bases from V and 4 bases from J, with 15 bases between.

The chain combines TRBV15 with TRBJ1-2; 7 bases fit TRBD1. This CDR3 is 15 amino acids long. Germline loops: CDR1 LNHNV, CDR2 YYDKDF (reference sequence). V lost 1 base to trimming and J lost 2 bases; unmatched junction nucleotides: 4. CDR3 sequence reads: CATSRGTGLNYGYTF. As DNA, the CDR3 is TGTGCCACCAGCAGAGGGACAGGCTTAAACTATGGCTACACCTTC.